This is a list of T cell receptor beta chains from one sample in a study of blood T cells in healthy people across ages. TCRdb processed the 5' RACE reads anew with MiXCR; each CDR3 protein has one entry. Among about 570,000 distinct CDR3 sequences, 27% were seen once, and the ten largest hold about 3.9%. These data were also filed under a second study, of T cells of mothers and their children.

The sequenced sample was blood. These receptors were collected from a boy between 2 and 10 years old in good health. CDR3s include the opening cysteine and the closing phenylalanine or tryptophan. A D gene is named only where the DNA matches it firmly. Some rows have no size entry. The others give once, few or many, or a class for an expanded clone.

>TRBV7-2|TRBJ1-4|few|.
CASSSSSRGREKLFF
TGTGCCAGCAGCTCCAGCTCCCGGGGGAGAGAAAAACTGTTTTTT
>TRBV11-2|TRBJ2-5|few|TRBD2
CASSLGEGTSAKETQYF
TGTGCCAGCAGCTTAGGAGAAGGGACTAGCGCCAAAGAGACCCAGTACTTC
>TRBV20-1|TRBJ2-1|.|.
CSARVRESPFYNEQFF
TGCAGTGCTAGGGTACGGGAGAGCCCCTTTTACAATGAGCAGTTCTTC
>TRBV9|TRBJ2-5|few|TRBD2
CASSVYGLAGEETQYF
TGTGCCAGCAGCGTATACGGACTAGCGGGGGAAGAGACCCAGTACTTC
>TRBV5-1|TRBJ2-7|.|.
CASSSERFSSYEQYF
TGCGCCAGCAGTAGTGAGCGGTTCAGCTCCTACGAGCAGTACTTC
>TRBV2|TRBJ2-1|.|.
CASSAHTRRNEQFF
TGTGCCAGCAGTGCCCATACTAGGAGGAATGAGCAGTTCTTC
>TRBV19|TRBJ2-3|.|.
CASEEGDTQYF
TGTGCCAGTGAGGAGGGGGATACGCAGTATTTT
>TRBV3-1|TRBJ2-7|.|.
CASSQAETSRGLRYF
TGTGCCAGCAGCCAAGCGGAGACTAGCAGGGGTTTGAGGTATTTC
>TRBV6-5|TRBJ1-6|.|TRBD1
CASSWRTGGRAPLHF
TGTGCCAGCAGTTGGCGGACAGGGGGTCGAGCACCCCTCCACTTT
>TRBV28|TRBJ2-5|.|.
CASSLFLSGQETQYF
TGTGCCAGCAGTTTGTTCCTATCGGGGCAAGAGACCCAGTACTTC